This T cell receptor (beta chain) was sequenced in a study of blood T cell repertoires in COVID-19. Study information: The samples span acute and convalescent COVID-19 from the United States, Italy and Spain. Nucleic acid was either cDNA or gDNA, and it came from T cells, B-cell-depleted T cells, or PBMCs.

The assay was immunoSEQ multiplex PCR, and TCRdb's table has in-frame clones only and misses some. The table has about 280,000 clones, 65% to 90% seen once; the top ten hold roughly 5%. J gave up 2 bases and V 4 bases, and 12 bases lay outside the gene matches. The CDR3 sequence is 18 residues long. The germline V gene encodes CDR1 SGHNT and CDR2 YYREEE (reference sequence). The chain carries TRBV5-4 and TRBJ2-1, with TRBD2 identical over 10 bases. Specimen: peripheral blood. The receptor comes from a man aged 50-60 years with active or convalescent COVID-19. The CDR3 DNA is TGTGCCAGCAGCCAGGGACTAGCGTCATCCCCAACCTACAATGAGCAGTTCTTC. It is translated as CASSQGLASSPTYNEQFF.